This is a list of T cell receptor beta chains from one sample in a study of blood T cells in healthy people across ages. MiXCR was run by TCRdb on the 5' RACE reads, yielding one entry per CDR3 protein. The sample holds roughly 1.4 million distinct CDR3 sequences, around 59% seen once. Sequences were obtained from blood. Every receptor here comes from a man between 18 and 29 years old in good health. Each CDR3 is given with its conserved first and last residue. The order of the fields is V gene, clone size, J gene, D gene, CDR3 protein, CDR3 DNA. The D gene is left open where the match is weak. Size values are once, few and many counts, or a class for expanded clones, and some rows have none.

>TRBV18|.|TRBJ1-2|.
CASTQENYGYTF
TGTGCCAGCACACAGGAGAACTATGGCTACACCTTC
>TRBV29-1|.|TRBJ2-1|.
CSVGDGNEQFF
TGCAGCGTTGGGGACGGTAATGAGCAGTTCTTC
>TRBV10-3|.|TRBJ2-5|.
CAISDLETQYF
TGTGCCATCAGTGACCTGGAGACCCAGTACTTC
>TRBV3-1|.|TRBJ2-2|TRBD2
CASSRQLAGGMGTGELFF
TGTGCCAGCAGCCGACAACTAGCGGGGGGCATGGGCACCGGGGAGCTGTTTTTT
>TRBV4-2|.|TRBJ2-3|.
CASSQTTKALTDTQYF
TGTGCCAGCAGCCAAACGACCAAAGCCCTCACAGATACGCAGTATTTT
>TRBV4-1|.|TRBJ2-1|TRBD2
CASRGGLAGSNEQFF
TGCGCCAGCAGGGGGGGACTAGCGGGGAGCAATGAGCAGTTCTTC
>TRBV7-9|few|TRBJ2-5|.
CASSFGERQETQYF
TGTGCCAGCAGCTTTGGGGAACGGCAAGAGACCCAGTACTTC
>TRBV29-1|.|TRBJ2-1|.
CSVASSQGIFDEQFF
TGCAGCGTTGCGTCCAGTCAGGGTATTTTCGATGAGCAGTTCTTC
>TRBV6-1|.|TRBJ2-4|.
CASFLGTNAKNIQYF
TGTGCCAGCTTCTTAGGGACGAACGCCAAAAACATTCAGTACTTC
>TRBV7-9|.|TRBJ2-1|TRBD2
CANSGETSGNEQFF
TGTGCCAACTCGGGAGAGACTAGCGGCAATGAGCAGTTCTTC
>TRBV5-5|.|TRBJ2-1|TRBD2
CASSLAMREISYNEQFF
TGTGCCAGCAGCTTGGCCATGCGGGAGATCTCCTACAATGAGCAGTTCTTC